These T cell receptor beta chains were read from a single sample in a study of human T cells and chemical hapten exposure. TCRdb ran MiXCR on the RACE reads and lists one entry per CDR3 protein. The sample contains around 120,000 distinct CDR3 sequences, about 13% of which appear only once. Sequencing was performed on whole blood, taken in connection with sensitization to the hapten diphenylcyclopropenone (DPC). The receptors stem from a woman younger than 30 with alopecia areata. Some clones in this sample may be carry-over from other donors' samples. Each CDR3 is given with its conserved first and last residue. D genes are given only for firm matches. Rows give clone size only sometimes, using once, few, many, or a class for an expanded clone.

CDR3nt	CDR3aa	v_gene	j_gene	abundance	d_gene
TGCGCCAGCAGCTCAAACCGACTGTTGAACACTGAAGCTTTCTTT	CASSSNRLLNTEAFF	TRBV5-1	TRBJ1-1	-	-
TGCAGTGCTAGCCACGGGAGCTCCTACAATGAGCAGTTCTTC	CSASHGSSYNEQFF	TRBV20-1	TRBJ2-1	many	-
TGTGCCAGCAGAGGGCCAGGCCTCGGAGCTTTCTTT	CASRGPGLGAFF	TRBV12-3/TRBV12-4	TRBJ1-1	many	-
TGCAGTGCGCCTAGGACTAGCGGGCGTCTCGAGCAGTACTTC	CSAPRTSGRLEQYF	TRBV20-1	TRBJ2-7	many	TRBD2
TGTGCCAGCAGCGGACAGCTCCCCTACGAGCAGTACTTC	CASSGQLPYEQYF	TRBV7-8	TRBJ2-7	many	-
TGTGCCAGCAGCCAAGATAGGCGGGGCCCCTTTAATGAGCAGTTCTTC	CASSQDRRGPFNEQFF	TRBV3-1	TRBJ2-1	few	-
TGTGCCAGTAGTATAGGGCAGGACTACGAGCAGTACTTC	CASSIGQDYEQYF	TRBV19	TRBJ2-7	-	-
TGTGCCAGCAGTTACTCGATGTCCCGACAGGGGGCGAAGACCCAGTACTTC	CASSYSMSRQGAKTQYF	TRBV6-5	TRBJ2-5	-	TRBD1
TGTGCCAGCTCGCCAGGACAGGCACCCTATGGCTACACCTTC	CASSPGQAPYGYTF	TRBV18	TRBJ1-2	-	TRBD1
TGTGCCAGCAGCTTAGGCCCCTTGGACAGGGACTACGAGCAGTACTTC	CASSLGPLDRDYEQYF	TRBV7-2	TRBJ2-7	-	TRBD1
TGCGCCAGCAGCTCCCCGGTGGGGGGCGGGCGCACTGAAGCTTTCTTT	CASSSPVGGGRTEAFF	TRBV5-1	TRBJ1-1	-	-
TGCAGTGCTAGAGTCAGGGGACAGGGATTATGGAGGAACACTGAAGCTTTCTTT	CSARVRGQGLWRNTEAFF	TRBV20-1	TRBJ1-1	many	TRBD1
TGTGCCAGCACCGGGACAGGGATGGCGACTGAAGCTTTCTTT	CASTGTGMATEAFF	TRBV5-6	TRBJ1-1	few	TRBD1
TGTGCCAGCAGTTGGACAGGGCCAGAGACCCAGTACTTC	CASSWTGPETQYF	TRBV27	TRBJ2-5	few	TRBD1
TGCAGCGCCGGGGGGCCGAACACCGGGGAGCTGTTTTTT	CSAGGPNTGELFF	TRBV29-1	TRBJ2-2	-	-
TGCGCCAGCAGCTTGGTAGCGGGGGGACCCACAGATACGCAGTATTTT	CASSLVAGGPTDTQYF	TRBV5-1	TRBJ2-3	few	TRBD2
TGCGCCAGCAGCTTGGGTGGGACGGAGGAAAATGAGCAGTTCTTC	CASSLGGTEENEQFF	TRBV10-1	TRBJ2-1	-	-
TGTGCCAGCAGCCGTGGGGACGGGGAGCTGTTTTTT	CASSRGDGELFF	TRBV6-5	TRBJ2-2	-	-
TGCAGTGCTAGAACGGACGGTTATAATTCACCCCTCCACTTT	CSARTDGYNSPLHF	TRBV20-1	TRBJ1-6	-	-
TGTGCCAGCAGTCCGGCAGACGAGCAGTACTTC	CASSPADEQYF	TRBV12-3/TRBV12-4	TRBJ2-7	few	-
TGTGCCAGCAGTTTAGGGGGTGACCAAGAGACCCAGTACTTC	CASSLGGDQETQYF	TRBV12-3/TRBV12-4	TRBJ2-5	-	-
TGTGCCATCAGTGAGTCCCCAGCGGGGTTCCAAGAGACCCAGTACTTC	CAISESPAGFQETQYF	TRBV10-3	TRBJ2-5	-	TRBD2
TGTGCCAGCAGCCGCATGGGACAGGGAACTGAAGCTTTCTTT	CASSRMGQGTEAFF	TRBV7-9	TRBJ1-1	many	TRBD1